This TCR beta chain came from a study of yellow fever vaccine responses in identical twins. General observations from the study: Vaccine T cell responses of twins reportedly seemed partly convergent and partly personalized.

CDR1 and CDR2 from the germline V gene are SGDLS and YYNGEE. CDR3 size: 16 residues. Germline trimming cut 0 bases from V and 0 bases from J; bases unmatched to any gene: 6. Turning to this clonotype: The antigen remains undetermined.

One entry per CDR3 protein results from TCRdb running MiXCR on the RT-PCR reads. In the table there are approximately 11,000 distinct CDR3 sequences, around 77% of which are singletons. The starting material was T cells from blood (PBMCs), unsorted or a sorted subset (not recorded which), obtained before or after yellow fever vaccination (not recorded which). This clonotype originated in a woman aged 18-29 years who received the yellow fever vaccine. The chain employs TRBV9 and TRBJ2-7, with 7 bases fitting TRBD1. The CDR3: CASSVEGTVSSYEQYV. CDR3 coding DNA: TGTGCCAGCAGCGTAGAGGGGACAGTAAGCTCCTACGAGCAGTACGTC.